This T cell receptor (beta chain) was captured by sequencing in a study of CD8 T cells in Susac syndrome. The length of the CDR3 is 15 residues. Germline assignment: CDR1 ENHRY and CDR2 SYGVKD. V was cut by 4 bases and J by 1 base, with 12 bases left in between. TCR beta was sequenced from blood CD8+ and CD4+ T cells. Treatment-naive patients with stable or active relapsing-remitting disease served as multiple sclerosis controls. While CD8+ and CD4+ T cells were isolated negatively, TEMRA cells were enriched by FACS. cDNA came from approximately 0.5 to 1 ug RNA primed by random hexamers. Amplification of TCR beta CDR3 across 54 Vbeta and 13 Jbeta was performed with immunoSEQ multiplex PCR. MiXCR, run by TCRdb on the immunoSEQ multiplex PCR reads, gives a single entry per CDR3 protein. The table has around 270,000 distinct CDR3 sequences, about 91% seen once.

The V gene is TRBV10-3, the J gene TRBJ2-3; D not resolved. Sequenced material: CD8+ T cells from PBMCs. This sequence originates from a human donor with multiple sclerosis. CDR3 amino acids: CAISGGGSRTDTQYF. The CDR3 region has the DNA TGTGCCATCAGTGGCGGCGGTAGCCGCACAGATACGCAGTATTTT.